The sequence of this TCR beta chain was determined in a study of blood T cell repertoires in COVID-19. About the study: Sources were T cells, B-cell-depleted T cells, or PBMCs; the material itself was cDNA or gDNA.

V lost 1 base and J lost 8; bases outside the gene matches: 11. CDR1 is LGHNT and CDR2 is FRNRAP in the germline V gene. The CDR3 spans 16 residues. TCRdb's table, derived via immunoSEQ multiplex PCR, lists solely in-frame clones and lacks some. The table includes 150,000 or so clones, about 90% detected once. Material: PBMCs or T cells enriched from blood (not recorded which). V usage is TRBV12-5 and J usage is TRBJ1-2; TRBD1 matches 9 bases. This TCR came from a human donor with acute COVID-19. The donor label of this sample is uncertain. CDR3 coding DNA: TGTGCTAGTGGTTTGGGAACAGGGGGCTATAGTGACGGCTACACCTTC. It specifies CASGLGTGGYSDGYTF.